The sequence of this T cell receptor (beta chain) was determined in a study of blood T cell repertoires in COVID-19. As handled by the study authors: Cell counts per sample came from amplifying reference gene primers. The table came from immunoSEQ multiplex PCR; TCRdb's copy has only in-frame clones and leaves some out. Clone size and the V and J calls come from that table; the DNA yielded D and trimming. The sample has 210,000 or so clones; about 80% are singletons. From germline, CDR1 is WSHSY and CDR2 SAAADI. The CDR3 has 15 residues. V shed 2 bases and J shed 0 bases, with 7 bases lying between them.

The chain joins TRBV10-2 to TRBJ2-2; perhaps TRBD1 as D (5 bases). The sequencing input was PBMCs or T cells enriched from blood (not recorded which). This sequence originates from a woman in her forties or fifties who had been exposed to COVID-19. The CDR3 sequence: CASSERGANTGELFF. In DNA, the CDR3 is TGCGCCAGCAGTGAGAGGGGCGCGAACACCGGGGAGCTGTTTTTT.